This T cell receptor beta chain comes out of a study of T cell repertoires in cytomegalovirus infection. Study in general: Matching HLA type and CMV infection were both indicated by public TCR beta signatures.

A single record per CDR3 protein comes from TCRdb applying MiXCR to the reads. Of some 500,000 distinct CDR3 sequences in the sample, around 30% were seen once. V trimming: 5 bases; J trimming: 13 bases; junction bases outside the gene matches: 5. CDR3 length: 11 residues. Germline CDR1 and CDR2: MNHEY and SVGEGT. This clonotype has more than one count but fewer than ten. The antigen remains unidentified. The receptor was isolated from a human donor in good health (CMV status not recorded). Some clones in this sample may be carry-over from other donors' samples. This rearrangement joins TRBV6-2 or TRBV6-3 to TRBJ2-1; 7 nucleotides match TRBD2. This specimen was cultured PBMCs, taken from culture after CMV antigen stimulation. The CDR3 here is CASSPKREQFF. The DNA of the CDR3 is TGTGCCAGCAGTCCTAAGCGGGAACAGTTCTTC.